A selection of T cell receptor beta chains follows, all from one sample in a study of blood T cell repertoires in COVID-19. Measured with immunoSEQ multiplex PCR; TCRdb has only the in-frame clones, and not every one. The sample yields about 140,000 clones, around 88% seen once. The sample was peripheral blood. The receptors were sampled from a human donor in a cohort sampled during active COVID-19. Each CDR3 is given with its conserved first and last residue. Clone size is given for some rows only: seen once, a few or many times, or a class if the clone is expanded.

v_call clone_size cdr3_aa
TRBV19 NA CASSLGQGFEAFF
TRBV12-3/TRBV12-4 NA CASSLPGGDGYTF
TRBV7-3 few CASSLKWAVLKKPGELFF
TRBV24-1 NA CATSDPGQGAEGYTF
TRBV7-6 NA CASSFGQAFMNTEAFF
TRBV5-8 few CASSYPTGYQETQYF
TRBV27 NA CASSLSGGSYNEQFF
TRBV6-2/TRBV6-3 NA CASSLTGTEGYTF
TRBV30 NA CACAEGGYEQYF
TRBV6-2/TRBV6-3 NA CASSSTSGDEQFF
TRBV30 NA CAWSSTRLGGYTF
TRBV4-1 NA CASSRGSEYTGELFF
TRBV10-3 NA CAIGGGGEKLFF
TRBV5-1 few CASSVGSDPLGDTQYF
TRBV5-1 NA CASSSKRTGGNTGELFF
TRBV19 once CASSTSSASGRTDTQYF
TRBV15 NA CATNYGQGGPLHF
TRBV27 NA CASSLSGLAGTSEQYF
TRBV7-8 NA CASSPRDRASYEQYF
TRBV5-6 NA CASSLGGSNQPQHF
TRBV18 NA CASSPPGQYEQYF
TRBV24-1 NA CATSDTGVNYEQYF
TRBV6-1 NA CASSEAGPLSYEQYF
TRBV30 NA CAWSGVNTEAFF
TRBV27 NA CASTLGAGGNYEQYF
TRBV27 NA CASNRGQPSSYNEQFF
TRBV5-8 NA CASSFDTHYGYTF
TRBV6-2/TRBV6-3 NA CASSFRGSGNTIYF
TRBV19 NA CATRDSPGGTGNTIYF
TRBV27 NA CASSLLGTGEEKLFF
TRBV7-2 NA CASSQDRSDHYGYTF
TRBV3-1/TRBV3-2 NA CASSPSSGGAGSDTQYF
TRBV19 NA CASSSSGVQETQYF
TRBV25-1 NA CASSDSGKTEAFF
TRBV24-1 NA CATSDHGQGGEKLFF
TRBV20-1 NA CSASGGQTNSNQPQHF
TRBV18 NA CASSPLPDRDGGYTF
TRBV28 NA CASLEPGSEEQYF
TRBV3-1/TRBV3-2 NA CASSQGRDRAYEQYF
TRBV11-3 NA CASSHVRGGVSTNEKLFF
TRBV28 once CASSFSRVADTQYF
TRBV5-6 NA CASSFGGALGAEAFF
TRBV27 once CASSHRRTGSSGYTF
TRBV5-1 NA CASSLSLAGNTGELFF
TRBV18 NA CASTVSSGSYEQYF